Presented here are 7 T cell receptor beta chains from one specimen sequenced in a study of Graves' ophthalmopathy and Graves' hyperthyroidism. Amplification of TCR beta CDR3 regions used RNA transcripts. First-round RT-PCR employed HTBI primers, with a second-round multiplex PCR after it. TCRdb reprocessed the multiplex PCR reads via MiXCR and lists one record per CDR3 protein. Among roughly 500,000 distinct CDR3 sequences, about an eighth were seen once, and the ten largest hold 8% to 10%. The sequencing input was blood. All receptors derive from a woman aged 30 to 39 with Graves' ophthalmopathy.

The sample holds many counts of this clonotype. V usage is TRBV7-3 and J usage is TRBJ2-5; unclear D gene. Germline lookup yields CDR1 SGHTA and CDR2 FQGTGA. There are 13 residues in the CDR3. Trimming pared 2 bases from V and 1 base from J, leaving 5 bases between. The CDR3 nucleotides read TGTGCCAGCAGCTTACTATCCCAAGAGACCCAGTACTTC. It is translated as CASSLLSQETQYF. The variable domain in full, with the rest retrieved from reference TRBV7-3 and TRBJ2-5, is GAGVSQTPSNKVTEKGKYVELRCDPISGHTALYWYRQSLGQGPEFLIYFQGTGAADDSGLPNDRFFAVRPEGSVSTLKIQRTERGDSAVYLCASSLLSQETQYFGPGTRLLVL.

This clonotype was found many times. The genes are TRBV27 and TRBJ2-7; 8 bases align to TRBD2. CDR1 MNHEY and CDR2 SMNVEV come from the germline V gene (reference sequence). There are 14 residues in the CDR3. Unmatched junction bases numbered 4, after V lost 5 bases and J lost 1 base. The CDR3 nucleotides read TGTGCCAGCAGTAACGGGGGGGGGTCCTACGAGCAGTACTTC. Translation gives CASSNGGGSYEQYF.

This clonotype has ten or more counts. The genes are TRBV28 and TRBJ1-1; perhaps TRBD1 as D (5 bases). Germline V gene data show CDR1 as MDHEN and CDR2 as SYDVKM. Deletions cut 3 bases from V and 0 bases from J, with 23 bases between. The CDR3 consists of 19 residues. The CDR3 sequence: CASSFPNRDLQEMNTEAFF. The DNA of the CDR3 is TGTGCCAGCAGTTTCCCAAACCGGGACCTCCAGGAAATGAACACTGAAGCTTTCTTT.

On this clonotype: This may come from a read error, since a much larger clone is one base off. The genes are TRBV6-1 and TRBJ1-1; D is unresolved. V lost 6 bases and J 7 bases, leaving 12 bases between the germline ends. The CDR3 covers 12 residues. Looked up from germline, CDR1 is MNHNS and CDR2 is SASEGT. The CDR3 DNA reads TGTGCCAGCAGCGTTACGTGTCGTGAAGCTTTCTTT. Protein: CASSVTCREAFF.

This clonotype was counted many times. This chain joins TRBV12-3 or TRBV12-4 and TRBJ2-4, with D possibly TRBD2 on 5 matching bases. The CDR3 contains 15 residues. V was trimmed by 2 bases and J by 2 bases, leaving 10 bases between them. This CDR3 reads CASSLSRGTKNIQYF. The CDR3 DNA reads TGTGCCAGCAGTTTAAGCCGGGGTACCAAAAACATTCAGTACTTC.

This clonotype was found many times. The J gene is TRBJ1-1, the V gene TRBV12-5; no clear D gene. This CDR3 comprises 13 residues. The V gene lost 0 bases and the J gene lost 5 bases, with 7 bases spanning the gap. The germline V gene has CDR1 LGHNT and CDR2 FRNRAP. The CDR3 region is CASGLVIHTEAFF. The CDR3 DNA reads TGTGCTAGTGGTTTGGTAATACATACTGAAGCTTTCTTT.

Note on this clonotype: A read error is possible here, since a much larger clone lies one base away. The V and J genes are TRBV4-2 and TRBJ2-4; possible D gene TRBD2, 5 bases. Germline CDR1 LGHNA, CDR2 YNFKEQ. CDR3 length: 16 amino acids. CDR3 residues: CASSQGADLAKNIKYF. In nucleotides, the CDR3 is TGTGCCAGCAGCCAAGGAGCAGACCTAGCCAAAAACATTAAGTACTTC.